This T cell receptor (beta chain) emerged from a study of blood T cell repertoires in COVID-19. Overall study context: From T cells, B-cell-depleted T cells, or PBMCs came the material, which was cDNA or gDNA.

Authors' processing steps: Reference gene primers were amplified, and this amplification served to estimate nucleated cell counts. Profiling relied on immunoSEQ multiplex PCR, and the TCRdb table lists in-frame clones only, not all of them. The DNA was the basis for D and trimming; V, J and clone size are from that table. This table has roughly 300,000 clones, 83% appearing once. The CDR3 loop spans 11 amino acids. Germline V gene sequence: CDR1 MDHEN, CDR2 SYDVKM. Trimming removed 2 bases at V and 7 bases at J, with 3 bases between. The sequencing sample was made of peripheral blood. This sequence joins TRBV28 and TRBJ2-1; the D is unclear. The source of this sequence is a woman between 45 and 65 years old who had recovered from COVID-19. CDR3 sequence: CASSLRNEQFF. CDR3 in DNA: TGTGCCAGCAGTTTACGTAATGAGCAGTTCTTC.